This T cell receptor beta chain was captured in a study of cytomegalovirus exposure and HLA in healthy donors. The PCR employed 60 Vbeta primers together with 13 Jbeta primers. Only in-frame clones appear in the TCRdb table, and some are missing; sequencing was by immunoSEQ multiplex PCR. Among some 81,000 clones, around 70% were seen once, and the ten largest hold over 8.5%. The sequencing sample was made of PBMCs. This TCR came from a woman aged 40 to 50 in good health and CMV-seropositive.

The CDR3 DNA sequence: TGCGCCAGCAGCCTTGGGACTAGCGGGAGGGCCAAGGCTGAGCAGTTCTTC. This gives the protein CASSLGTSGRAKAEQFF. The chain is built from TRBV5-1 and TRBJ2-1; 16 positions agree with TRBD2. The germline V gene has CDR1 SGHRS and CDR2 YFSETQ. With V trimmed by 4 bases and J by 9 bases, 10 bases remained unmatched. This CDR3 comprises 17 residues.